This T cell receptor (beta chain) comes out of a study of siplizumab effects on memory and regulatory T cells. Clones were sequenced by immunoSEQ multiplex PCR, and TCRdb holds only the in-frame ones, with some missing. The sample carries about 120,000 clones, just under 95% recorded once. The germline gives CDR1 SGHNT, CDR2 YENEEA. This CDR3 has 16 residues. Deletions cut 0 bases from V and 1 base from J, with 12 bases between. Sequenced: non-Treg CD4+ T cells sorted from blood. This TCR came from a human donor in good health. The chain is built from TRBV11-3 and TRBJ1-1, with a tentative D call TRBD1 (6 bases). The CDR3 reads CASSLDLGQPNTEAFF. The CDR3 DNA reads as TGTGCCAGCAGCTTAGATCTAGGACAGCCGAACACTGAAGCTTTCTTT.